This record covers a single TCR beta chain. Its antigen is unknown. Distinct nucleotide sequences in the sample also encode this CDR3. This sample stems from a study of T cell responses to AZD1222 COVID-19 vaccine. Produced via immunoSEQ multiplex PCR; TCRdb's table is partial and in-frame only. The sample includes more than 150,000 clones, about 87% seen only once; the top ten take 2.5% to 3%. The CDR3 has 11 amino acids. Trimming pared 2 bases from V and 2 bases from J, leaving 1 base between. Germline CDR1 reads MDHEN; CDR2 reads SYDVKM. Study conclusions and caveats: CD4 TCRs associated with vaccination spanned spike, dominating at 160-218 and 743-854. White British people made up most donors, females outnumbered males, and clonal diversity was possibly underestimated.

Sequences were derived from peripheral blood, sampled on day 0 of MenACWY control vaccination. This clonotype was sampled from an adult in good health. The chain combines TRBV28 with TRBJ2-7; no firm D call. Written as DNA, the CDR3 is TGTGCCAGCAGTTTAGCCTACGAGCAGTACTTC. The encoded protein is CASSLAYEQYF.